The next 30 T cell receptor beta chains were all read from a single sample in a study of T-cell reconstitution after alpha-beta-depleted transplantation in children. Unique molecular identifiers were incorporated during preparation of the TCRbeta library. TCRdb analysed the PCR reads with MiXCR anew, one entry per CDR3 protein. The sample carries roughly 790,000 distinct CDR3 sequences, 16% recorded once. The sequencing here drew on PBMCs, mostly from graft donor cells, taken 360 days after TCRalphabeta/CD19-depleted stem cell transplant. These TCRs come from a male patient younger than 18 who had a stem cell transplant for acute lymphoblastic leukemia, so the T cells may come from the graft donor.

This clonotype has just a few counts. The CDR3 is CSVGQQYF. For the CDR3, the DNA is TGCAGCGTAGGTCAGCAGTATTTT. The rearrangement links TRBV29-1 to TRBJ2-3; D gene unclear. CDR1 SQVTM and CDR2 ANQGSEA come from the germline V gene. CDR3 length: 8 amino acids. The V end lost 6 bases, the J end lost 11 bases, and 6 bases lay between the germline ends.

This clonotype was counted between two and nine times. The chain has TRBV20-1 and TRBJ1-1; 8 bases are shared with TRBD1. Germline CDR1 reads DFQATT; CDR2 reads SNEGSKA (reference sequence). The CDR3 is made up of 14 amino acids. After removal of 4 bases from V and 5 bases from J, the junction contained 9 bases not matched to a gene. CDR3 residues: CSAIPTGEGTEAFF. The CDR3 coding sequence is TGCAGTGCTATACCGACAGGGGAAGGAACTGAAGCTTTCTTT.

CDR3: CASSTRGPKNIQYF. The CDR3 region has the DNA TGTGCCAGTAGTACACGGGGCCCCAAAAACATTCAGTACTTC. The rearrangement uses TRBV19 and TRBJ2-4; D is tentatively TRBD1 or TRBD2 (5 bases each). Germline CDR1 is LNHDA and CDR2 is SQIVND (reference sequence). Deletions cut 4 bases from V and 2 bases from J, with 9 bases between. This CDR3 is built from 14 residues.

The gene calls are TRBV20-1 and TRBJ2-7, with no clear D. CDR1 and CDR2 (germline): DFQATT, SNEGSKA (reference sequence). CDR3 length: 12 residues. Trimming removed 3 bases from V and 2 bases from J, with 8 bases in between. CDR3 region: CSARLGPYEQYF. The DNA of the CDR3 is TGCAGTGCTAGGCTAGGCCCCTACGAGCAGTACTTC.

V usage is TRBV10-3 and J usage is TRBJ2-7; no clear D gene. The germline V gene encodes CDR1 ENHRY and CDR2 SYGVKD. V was cut by 3 bases and J by 4 bases, with 19 bases left in between. The CDR3 consists of 16 residues. CDR3 sequence: CAISDAVQVPRYEQYF. The CDR3 nucleotides read TGTGCCATCAGTGACGCGGTGCAGGTCCCACGGTACGAGCAGTACTTC.

The chain carries TRBV29-1 and TRBJ2-7; D remains unclear. Trimming removed 1 base from V and 0 bases from J, with 7 bases in between. The CDR3 loop spans 13 amino acids. Germline assignment: CDR1 SQVTM and CDR2 ANQGSEA. The CDR3 reads CSVEAAASYEQYF. The CDR3 DNA follows: TGCAGCGTTGAAGCGGCGGCCTCCTACGAGCAGTACTTC.

This clonotype was picked up a small number of times. The chain joins TRBV12-3 or TRBV12-4 to TRBJ1-2; D may be TRBD1 (5 bases). This CDR3 is 13 amino acids long. Trimming left V 3 bases short and J 4 bases short, with 9 bases between. The CDR3 nucleotides are TGTGCCAGCAGTTTGGTCAGGGCCTATGGCTACACCTTC. This gives the protein CASSLVRAYGYTF.

This clonotype showed up just a few times. The J gene is TRBJ2-7, the V gene TRBV7-8; tentative D call: TRBD1 (6 bases). Germline V gene data show CDR1 as SGHVS and CDR2 as FQNEAQ. The CDR3 extends over 15 amino acids. With 5 bases removed from V and 3 bases from J, the gap between germline ends came to 17 bases. CDR3 loop: CASSPVRTDLYEQYF. CDR3 sequence (DNA): TGTGCCAGCAGCCCGGTGAGGACAGACCTCTACGAGCAGTACTTC.

This clonotype was observed a few times. The chain carries TRBV5-1 and TRBJ2-7, with 7 bases aligning to TRBD1. The CDR3 covers 14 residues. Germline CDR1 is SGHRS and CDR2 is YFSETQ. The V segment lost 4 bases and the J segment 3 bases; nucleotides outside the gene matches: 7. The CDR3 protein is CASSRSDRVYEQYF. The CDR3 nucleotides read TGCGCCAGCAGCCGAAGCGACAGGGTCTACGAGCAGTACTTC.

J is TRBJ2-7 and V is TRBV12-3 or TRBV12-4; D is perhaps TRBD2 (5 bases). The CDR3 contains 14 residues. Trimming left V 3 bases short and J 0 bases short, with 9 bases between. CDR3 coding DNA: TGTGCCAGCAGTTTGGGAGAATTCTCCTACGAGCAGTACTTC. Protein: CASSLGEFSYEQYF.

This clonotype was found a few times. The germline gene is not matched at one end of the junction; a read error may be the cause. The J gene is TRBJ2-3, the V gene TRBV29-1; D possibly corresponds to TRBD2 (6 bases). Germline CDR1 reads SQVTM; CDR2 reads ANQGSEA. This CDR3 is built from 14 residues. CDR3: CSVEAGGLFQWGDF. In nucleotides, the CDR3 is TGCAGCGTTGAAGCAGGTGGACTTTTCCAGTGGGGGGATTTC.

The CDR3 is CASGWGAGELFF. The CDR3 bases are TGTGCCAGTGGGTGGGGGGCCGGGGAGCTGTTTTTT. The chain has TRBV19 and TRBJ2-2; D is perhaps TRBD2 (6 bases). The germline gives CDR1 LNHDA, CDR2 SQIVND (reference sequence). The CDR3 is 12 residues long. V shed 8 bases and J shed 6 bases, with 10 bases lying between them.

This clonotype was seen repeatedly, ten times or more. The chain combines TRBV29-1 with TRBJ1-2; D unclear. V lost 2 bases, J lost 4 bases, and 11 bases lay in between. The CDR3 sequence is 13 residues long. Germline CDR1 SQVTM, CDR2 ANQGSEA. Here the CDR3 DNA reads TGCAGCGTTGAAAGAGCGGGCTTCTATGGCTACACCTTC. Its translation: CSVERAGFYGYTF.

The chain is built from TRBV20-1 and TRBJ2-1; 7 nucleotides align to TRBD2. The germline V gene has CDR1 DFQATT and CDR2 SNEGSKA (reference sequence). Unmatched junction bases numbered 10, after V lost 6 bases and J lost 2 bases. The CDR3 spans 15 residues. CDR3: CSARKLGTTYNEQFF. The DNA of the CDR3 is TGCAGTGCCCGAAAGTTAGGGACTACCTACAATGAGCAGTTCTTC.

This clonotype came up many times. The genes are TRBV12-3 or TRBV12-4 and TRBJ2-1, with D possibly matching TRBD2 (6 bases). The CDR3 runs to 13 residues. V lost 3 bases and J lost 12, with 15 bases in between. The CDR3 region is CASSLERRARQFF. In DNA form, the CDR3 reads TGTGCCAGCAGTTTGGAGAGGAGGGCTCGGCAGTTCTTC.

This clonotype has more than one count but fewer than ten. This chain joins TRBV2 and TRBJ1-1; D call uncertain. Germline V gene sequence: CDR1 SNHLY, CDR2 FYNNEI. This CDR3 has 14 residues. Deletions cut 6 bases from V and 4 bases from J, with 15 bases between. CDR3 in DNA: TGTGCCAGCAGGGTAAGGATGATTGGCACTGAAGCTTTCTTT. This sequence encodes CASRVRMIGTEAFF.

V and J are TRBV7-8 and TRBJ2-1; TRBD2 matches at 9 bases. J was trimmed by 9 bases and V by 1 base; bases with no gene match: 7. Germline CDR1 SGHVS, CDR2 FQNEAQ. The CDR3 runs to 15 residues. CDR3 DNA: TGTGCCAGCAGCTTAGTTGCGGGAGGGCGGGTTGAGCAGTTCTTC. It encodes CASSLVAGGRVEQFF. Variable domain in full (rest from reference TRBV7-8 and TRBJ2-1): GAGVSQSPRYKVAKRGQDVALRCDPISGHVSLFWYQQALGQGPEFLTYFQNEAQLDKSGLPSDRFFAERPEGSVSTLKIQRTQQEDSAVYLCASSLVAGGRVEQFFGPGTRLTVL.

V gene TRBV24-1 combines with J gene TRBJ2-7; either TRBD1 or TRBD2 may supply D (5 bases each). The CDR3 is made up of 16 amino acids. The V end lost 3 bases, the J end lost 2 bases, and 16 bases lay between the germline ends. Germline CDR1 is KGHDR and CDR2 is SFDVKD. The CDR3 DNA sequence: TGTGCCACCAGTGATCCTGGGGGACGGCCTCCCTACGAGCAGTACTTC. Protein sequence: CATSDPGGRPPYEQYF.

The CDR3 coding sequence is TGCGCCAGCAGCTATATTTCGCAGGGGGCGAATGAAGCTTTCTTT. As protein: CASSYISQGANEAFF. The chain carries TRBV5-1 and TRBJ1-1; 8 bases agree with TRBD1. Unmatched junction bases numbered 11, after V lost 3 bases and J lost 7 bases. CDR3 length: 15 residues. Germline V CDR1 and CDR2: SGHRS, YFSETQ.

The chain uses TRBV7-9 and TRBJ1-1; D ambiguous. The CDR3 consists of 12 residues. V was shortened by 8 bases and J by 1 base, with 8 bases between the two germline ends. CDR1 is SEHNR, CDR2 FQNEAQ, per germline (reference sequence). The CDR3 DNA sequence: TGTGCCAGCGAAATGGGGAACACTGAAGCTTTCTTT. Translating it yields CASEMGNTEAFF.

This clonotype came up a few times. The genes are TRBV7-9 and TRBJ2-7, with 10 bases fitting TRBD2. CDR1 SEHNR and CDR2 FQNEAQ come from the germline V gene (reference sequence). V shed 5 bases and J 1 base; nucleotides not matched to a gene: 11. The CDR3 totals 17 residues. The CDR3 loop is CASSRGPAGGPSYEQYF. DNA of the CDR3: TGTGCCAGCAGCCGGGGTCCAGCGGGAGGGCCTTCCTACGAGCAGTACTTC.

This clonotype was counted a few times. The chain uses TRBV12-3 or TRBV12-4 and TRBJ1-6; D unresolved. V shed 1 base and J shed 10 bases, with 11 bases lying between them. The CDR3 is made up of 14 amino acids. CDR3 sequence reads: CASSLEGVSSPLHF. The CDR3 coding sequence is TGTGCCAGCAGTTTAGAGGGTGTCTCGTCACCCCTCCACTTT.

In this sample, this clonotype turned up a few times. CDR3 nucleotides: TGCAGTGCTAGAGATCCCCGGACAGGGCAAGAGACCCAGTACTTC. Amino acid sequence: CSARDPRTGQETQYF. This rearrangement joins TRBV20-1 to TRBJ2-5; 8 nucleotides line up with TRBD1. The CDR3 has 15 amino acids. V lost 0 bases and J lost 2; bases outside the gene matches: 5. CDR1 is DFQATT and CDR2 is SNEGSKA in the germline V gene (reference sequence).

This clonotype has just a few counts. The chain is built from TRBV7-3 and TRBJ2-5; D is perhaps TRBD1 or TRBD2 (5 bases each). V gave up 4 bases and J gave up 5 bases, with 32 bases separating them. The CDR3 loop spans 20 amino acids. CDR1 is SGHTA and CDR2 is FQGTGA in the germline V gene. The DNA for the CDR3 is TGTGCCAGCAGCTCACCCGGCTCGAGAGTTCCAAGGGGAGCGTGGGAGACCCAGTACTTC. Its protein product is CASSSPGSRVPRGAWETQYF.

V is TRBV19 and J is TRBJ1-1; D remains unclear. Trimming removed 5 bases from V and 1 base from J, with 8 bases in between. The CDR3 is 13 residues long. The germline V gene has CDR1 LNHDA and CDR2 SQIVND (reference sequence). The CDR3 reads CASSDRRNTEAFF. Written as DNA, the CDR3 is TGTGCCAGTAGTGACCGAAGGAACACTGAAGCTTTCTTT.

This clonotype came up many times. This rearrangement joins TRBV7-7 to TRBJ2-5, with 13 bases aligning to TRBD2. CDR3 length equals 15 residues. Germline V gene sequence: CDR1 SSHAT, CDR2 FNYEAQ (reference sequence). The V gene end was trimmed by 5 bases and the J gene end by 5 bases; junction bases not matched to a gene: 5. This CDR3 reads CASSGTSGNKETQYF. DNA of the CDR3: TGTGCCAGCAGCGGGACTAGCGGGAATAAGGAGACCCAGTACTTC.

This clonotype was seen a handful of times. The rearrangement joins TRBV27 to TRBJ1-5, with no clear D. The length of the CDR3 is 14 residues. V lost 4 bases and J lost 1, with 8 bases in between. Per germline, CDR1 MNHEY and CDR2 SMNVEV (reference sequence). CDR3 nucleotide sequence: TGTGCCAGCAGTTCGGGGATGAGCAATCAGCCCCAGCATTTT. It encodes CASSSGMSNQPQHF.

This clonotype was counted a few times. V and J are TRBV9 and TRBJ2-1, with 8 positions matching TRBD1. With 4 bases clipped from V and 0 bases from J, the junction kept 3 bases outside the gene matches. Germline assignment: CDR1 SGDLS and CDR2 YYNGEE. The CDR3 length is 15 residues. Written as DNA, the CDR3 is TGTGCCAGCAGCAATACAGGGGGCTCCTACAATGAGCAGTTCTTC. Its protein is CASSNTGGSYNEQFF.

This clonotype turned up a few times. CDR3 region: CSVVTLAGATDTQYF. CDR3 coding DNA: TGCAGCGTTGTAACACTAGCGGGAGCCACAGATACGCAGTATTTT. The V and J genes are TRBV29-1 and TRBJ2-3, with 11 bases matching TRBD2. This CDR3 is built from 15 residues. V lost 4 bases to trimming and J lost 2 bases; unmatched junction nucleotides: 5. CDR1 and CDR2 (germline): SQVTM, ANQGSEA.

This clonotype turned up a few times. This chain connects TRBV2 to TRBJ2-1; the D is unclear. The CDR3 contains 14 residues. V was cut by 3 bases and J by 0 bases, with 6 bases left in between. Germline lookup yields CDR1 SNHLY and CDR2 FYNNEI. CDR3 sequence reads: CASSELSSYNEQFF. For the CDR3, the DNA is TGTGCCAGCAGTGAGTTATCCTCCTACAATGAGCAGTTCTTC.